The 8 T cell receptor beta chains presented below share a single source sample, sequenced in a study of vaccination effects on CD4 cells after COVID-19 (dated 2022 in TCRdb). Library method: the immunoSEQ multiplex PCR assay. In its TCRdb copy, this immuneACCESS table keeps in-frame sequences only and misses some clones. Where compared with another copy, unresolved V genes explain less than half of these, and the others have no known cause. Within this sample are roughly 32,000 clones, with roughly two thirds of them counted one time only. The leading ten clones occupy 12% of the sample. These receptors lack a known antigen. In the ViraFEST assay, PBMC were stimulated with viral peptide pools, and antigen-specific CD4+ T cell clonotypes were then identified by expansion using TCR sequencing. After less than 13 days of culture, CD4+ T cells were isolated with the EasySep CD4+ T cell isolation kit. Two doses of either the BNT162b2 or the mRNA-1273 mRNA SARS-CoV-2 vaccine were administered to participants.

The material was CD4+ T cells from PBMCs cultured with HCoV-229E spike peptides, obtained after COVID-19 vaccination. The cell subset or site label, as the study defines it: HCoV-229E spike overlapping peptide pool stimulation. The receptors were sampled from a human donor who received a COVID-19 vaccine.

DNA for the CDR3: TGTGCCAGCAGTCCGACAGTTGCTAACTATGGCTACACCTTC. It specifies CASSPTVANYGYTF. The V gene is TRBV6-5, the J gene TRBJ1-2, with a tentative D call TRBD1 (5 bases). The CDR3 runs to 14 residues. V was clipped by 5 bases and J by 0 bases, with 10 bases between them. CDR1 MNHEY and CDR2 SVGAGI come from the germline V gene.

The V gene is TRBV5-1, the J gene TRBJ1-6; tentatively, D is TRBD1 (6 bases). Trimming removed 4 bases at V and 5 bases at J, with 10 bases between. From germline, CDR1 is SGHRS and CDR2 YFSETQ. The CDR3 contains 14 residues. This CDR3 reads CASSPGHNNSPLHF. The CDR3 nucleotides read TGCGCCAGCAGCCCGGGACATAATAATTCACCCCTCCACTTT.

The chain employs TRBV11-2 and TRBJ1-5; D call uncertain. Trimming removed 2 bases from V and 4 bases from J, with 12 bases in between. Germline V gene sequence: CDR1 SGHAT, CDR2 FQNNGV. This CDR3 is built from 15 residues. CDR3 sequence (DNA): TGTGCCAGCAGCTTATCTCGTCTACCTAATCAGCCCCAGCATTTT. Amino acids: CASSLSRLPNQPQHF.

The CDR3 loop is CASSERVEAKLFF. The CDR3, as DNA: TGTGCCAGCAGTGAAAGGGTAGAGGCAAAACTGTTTTTT. V and J are TRBV6-1 and TRBJ1-4; D is uncertain. The CDR3 covers 13 residues. Trimming stripped 2 bases from V and 10 bases from J, with 11 bases between. Looked up from germline, CDR1 is MNHNS and CDR2 is SASEGT.

The V and J genes are TRBV4-1 and TRBJ2-1, with TRBD2 as a possible D gene (6 bases). Trimming left V 6 bases short and J 0 bases short, with 15 bases between. Germline V gene lookup returns CDR1 MGHRA and CDR2 YSYEKL. The CDR3 consists of 16 residues. The CDR3 coding sequence is TGCGCCAGCAGACGCGTGCGGGGCCCCTCCTACAATGAGCAGTTCTTC. Its translation: CASRRVRGPSYNEQFF.

The chain combines TRBV6-5 with TRBJ1-3; possible D gene TRBD1, 6 bases. The CDR3 is made up of 15 amino acids. Looked up from germline, CDR1 is MNHEY and CDR2 is SVGAGI. V was trimmed by 6 bases and J by 2 bases, leaving 14 bases between them. Here the CDR3 reads CASRGTGIPGNTIYF. The CDR3 nucleotides read TGTGCCAGCAGAGGAACAGGGATCCCTGGAAACACCATATATTTT.

The chain combines TRBV4-1 with TRBJ2-7, with D possibly TRBD1 on 6 matching bases. Germline CDR1 reads MGHRA; CDR2 reads YSYEKL. This CDR3 has 17 residues. V shed 1 base and J shed 1 base, with 17 bases lying between them. The CDR3 DNA sequence: TGCGCCAGCAGCCAAGGACCGGTGACAGGCTTTTCCTACGAGCAGTACTTC. Its protein is CASSQGPVTGFSYEQYF.

The genes are TRBV6-5 and TRBJ2-7; 8 nucleotides agree with TRBD1. The length of the CDR3 is 14 residues. From germline, CDR1 is MNHEY and CDR2 SVGAGI. V lost 4 bases and J lost 3; bases outside the gene matches: 5. The CDR3 protein is CASSFQGAGYEQYF. The CDR3 bases are TGTGCCAGCAGTTTCCAGGGGGCGGGCTACGAGCAGTACTTC.